This T cell receptor (beta chain) was identified during a study of T cells in localized non-small cell lung cancer. General study results and limits: Analysis by sequencing included only one tumor region, so heterogeneity remains possible. Longer overall survival was associated with a higher density of T cells in the blood. Out of the top 100 tumor clones, a median roughly 50 were seen in adjacent lung. Among the tissues sampled, uninvolved adjacent lung had the highest T cell clonality, above tumor.

To note about this clone: The antigen remains undetermined.

Method: immunoSEQ multiplex PCR; TCRdb's copy keeps in-frame clones and lacks some. The sample includes about 30,000 clones, under 95% of them seen just once. The V and J ends lost 4 bases and 4 bases, in that order; junction bases with no gene match: 4. From germline, CDR1 is LNHNV and CDR2 YYDKDF (reference sequence). CDR3 length equals 13 residues. The TCR originated in a woman aged 40-70 years with stage I lung adenocarcinoma. Sequencing was performed on peripheral blood, taken before any cancer treatment. The V call is TRBV15, the J call TRBJ2-7; 7 bases are a match to TRBD2. CDR3 nucleotide sequence: TGTGCCACCAGCATGGGGGGGTTATACGAGCAGTACTTC. It translates to CATSMGGLYEQYF. Using reference TRBV15 and TRBJ2-7 for the parts outside the CDR3, the full variable domain is DAMVIQNPRYQVTQFGKPVTLSCSQTLNHNVMYWYQQKSSQAPKLLFHYYDKDFNNEADTPDNFQSRRPNTSFCFLDIRSPGLGDTAMYLCATSMGGLYEQYFGPGTRLTVT.